This T cell receptor (beta chain) stems from a study of blood T cell repertoires in COVID-19. This clone occurred once. The J segment lost 5 bases and the V segment lost 7 bases, leaving 8 bases of the junction unmatched. CDR1 MNHEY and CDR2 SVGAGI come from the germline V gene. The CDR3 has 13 amino acids. Some clones are missing from TCRdb's copy, which holds only in-frame ones; the method was immunoSEQ multiplex PCR. The sample yields roughly 99,000 clones, around 88% seen once. The TCR was taken from a man aged 45-65 years with active or convalescent COVID-19. The chain couples TRBV6-5 to TRBJ2-7, with 7 bases lining up with TRBD1. Source material: peripheral blood. CDR3 nucleotides: TGTGCCAGCACTCCGACAGGGCGAGACGAGCAGTACTTC. Translating it yields CASTPTGRDEQYF.